The 21 T cell receptor beta chains presented below share a single source sample, sequenced in a study of CD8+CD57+ T cells in acquired aplastic anemia. All patients picked for sequencing had shown, by flow cytometry, an expansion of CD8+CD57+ cells. Researchers used genomic DNA as the template to profile TCR beta VDJ and CDR3. TCRdb re-called the reads with MiXCR, one entry per CDR3 protein. The profile shows 170,000 or so distinct CDR3 sequences, 55% to 65% of them singletons. Material for sequencing was sorted CD4+, CD8+, or CD8+CD57+ T cells (not recorded which) from PBMCs. The receptors stem from a human donor with aplastic anemia.

About this clonotype itself: One end of the junction does not line up with germline, which may come from a read error. This sequence joins TRBV7-9 and TRBJ2-3, with 15 bases fitting TRBD2. The length of the CDR3 is 17 residues. The germline CDR1 and CDR2 sequences are SEHNR and FQNEAQ (reference sequence). The DNA for the CDR3 is TGCGCCAGCAGCTTGGGACTAGCGGGAGGTCACACAGATACGCAGTATTTT. This sequence encodes CASSLGLAGGHTDTQYF.

Comment on this clonotype: One end of the junction does not line up with germline, which may come from a read error. CDR3 nucleotides: TGTGCCAGCAGCCCAAGGCGGACAGGGAGCAGTCAGCCCCAGCATTTT. Translation: CASSPRRTGSSQPQHF. The rearrangement joins TRBV7-8 to TRBJ1-5; 8 bases are shared with TRBD1. Looked up from germline, CDR1 is SGHVS and CDR2 is FQNEAQ. The CDR3 runs to 16 residues. Full variable domain (missing parts from reference TRBV7-8 and TRBJ1-5): GAGVSQSPRYKVAKRGQDVALRCDPISGHVSLFWYQQALGQGPEFLTYFQNEAQLDKSGLPSDRFFAERPEGSVSTLKIQRTQQEDSAVYLCASSPRRTGSSQPQHFGDGTRLSIL.

The V and J genes are TRBV7-2 and TRBJ2-3, with 9 bases fitting TRBD1. J lost 2 bases, V lost 3 bases, and 12 bases had no gene match. The CDR3 contains 18 residues. Germline values: CDR1 SGHTA, CDR2 FQGNSA. The CDR3 is CASSFSWTRDRVTDTQYF. CDR3 DNA sequence: TGTGCCAGCAGCTTCTCATGGACACGGGACAGGGTCACAGATACGCAGTATTTT.

The chain joins TRBV14 to TRBJ1-1; D ambiguous. The germline gives CDR1 SGHDN, CDR2 FVKESK. The CDR3 extends over 17 amino acids. V lost 0 bases and J 6 bases, leaving 20 bases between the germline ends. CDR3 nucleotides: TGTGCCAGCAGCCAAGATTTAATCCGACGGGGTTTAGCTGAAGCTTTCTTT. It is translated as CASSQDLIRRGLAEAFF.

The chain links TRBV10-1 to TRBJ1-2, with 8 bases identical to TRBD1. Germline V gene data show CDR1 as WNHNN and CDR2 as SYGVQD (reference sequence). This CDR3 contains 15 residues. Germline trimming cut 0 bases from V and 6 bases from J; bases unmatched to any gene: 6. DNA of the CDR3: TGCGCCAGCAGTGAGTCGCAGGGGGCCGTCCATGGCTACACCTTC. It is translated as CASSESQGAVHGYTF.

This clonotype occurred many times. This chain joins TRBV20-1 and TRBJ2-2, with 9 nucleotides matching TRBD2. This CDR3 has 14 residues. Germline-derived CDR1 and CDR2 are DFQATT and SNEGSKA (reference sequence). The V segment lost 3 bases and the J segment 4 bases; nucleotides outside the gene matches: 3. The CDR3 DNA follows: TGCAGTGCTAGGCGGGGGGGGGGCACCGGGGAGCTGTTTTTT. Amino acid sequence: CSARRGGGTGELFF.

This clonotype was recorded only once. The V gene is TRBV29-1, the J gene TRBJ1-1; D not certain. This CDR3 region has 12 residues. The V and J ends lost 7 bases and 1 base respectively, with 10 bases between them. Per the germline V gene, CDR1 is SQVTM and CDR2 is ANQGSEA. The DNA for the CDR3 is TGCAGCGCCGAACGACAGAACACTGAAGCTTTCTTT. The encoded protein is CSAERQNTEAFF.

The chain has TRBV5-4 and TRBJ2-5, with 7 bases identical to TRBD2. The CDR3 is 17 amino acids. J was trimmed by 2 bases and V by 4 bases; bases with no gene match: 14. CDR1 SGHNT and CDR2 YYREEE come from the germline V gene (reference sequence). The CDR3 spells CASSLDGAGVVQETQYF. CDR3 in DNA: TGTGCCAGCAGCCTCGATGGGGCGGGAGTGGTTCAAGAGACCCAGTACTTC.

This clonotype was seen only a few times. CDR3 coding DNA: TGCGCCAGCACAGGGGGCGAGCAGTACTTC. It is translated as CASTGGEQYF. The chain is built from TRBV5-1 and TRBJ2-7, with 7 bases aligning to TRBD1. Germline V lookup: CDR1 SGHRS, CDR2 YFSETQ. There are 10 residues in the CDR3. The junction had 0 bases not matched to a gene; V was cut back by 6 bases and J by 6 bases.

The V call is TRBV25-1, the J call TRBJ1-2; no clear D gene. V was trimmed by 4 bases and J by 1 base, leaving 10 bases between them. Germline V lookup: CDR1 MGHDK, CDR2 SYGVNS. The CDR3 spans 14 residues. CDR3 protein: CASSAQSGNYGYTF. CDR3 DNA sequence: TGTGCCAGCAGTGCACAGAGTGGTAACTATGGCTACACCTTC.

This rearrangement joins TRBV20-1 to TRBJ2-3, with a weak D call TRBD2 (7 bases). Germline CDR1 and CDR2: DFQATT and SNEGSKA (reference sequence). The CDR3 runs 14 residues. V lost 0 bases and J lost 6, with 13 bases in between. CDR3 nucleotide sequence: TGCAGTGCTAGAGATCCTCGGGGGGCGGATACGCAGTATTTT. This gives the protein CSARDPRGADTQYF.

As regards this clonotype: Since the CDR3 does not end with the conserved phenylalanine or tryptophan, this likely comes from a read error. No DNA is shown, since the ends of the CDR3 on it are uncertain; the CDR3 is the one TCRdb lists. The chain links TRBV12-3 or TRBV12-4 to TRBJ1-1; TRBD1, as called in the table, went unchecked against the DNA. The length of the CDR3 is 10 amino acids, counting both ends. CDR3 residues: CASSVTPSRL.

As regards this clonotype: Here the CDR3 omits its conserved ending phenylalanine or tryptophan, so a read error is the likely source. The DNA is left out, because the CDR3 cannot be placed on it with certainty; the CDR3 is given as TCRdb lists it. The chain carries TRBV7-3 and TRBJ2-7; the table gives TRBD1 as D, unverified against the DNA. The CDR3 contains 13 residues when both ends are counted. Germline V lookup: CDR1 SGHTA, CDR2 FQGTGA. CDR3 region: CASSGRDKDLRAL.

This clonotype was recorded at least ten times. The chain employs TRBV7-9 and TRBJ2-5, with D possibly being TRBD2 (6 bases). This CDR3 has 15 residues. Trimming removed 4 bases at V and 2 bases at J, with 14 bases between. Germline-derived CDR1 and CDR2 are SEHNR and FQNEAQ (reference sequence). The CDR3 DNA reads TGTGCCAGCAGCTGGGGAGGTTACGGTCAAGAGACCCAGTACTTC. Translating it yields CASSWGGYGQETQYF. Based on the CDR3 plus reference TRBV7-9 and TRBJ2-5, the full variable domain is DTGVSQNPRHKITKRGQNVTFRCDPISEHNRLYWYRQTLGQGPEFLTYFQNEAQLEKSRLLSDRFSAERPKGSFSTLEIQRTEQGDSAMYLCASSWGGYGQETQYFGPGTRLLVL.

The chain is built from TRBV7-9 and TRBJ2-5; 11 nucleotides line up with TRBD2. Unmatched junction bases numbered 12, after V lost 7 bases and J lost 5 bases. Germline CDR1 and CDR2: SEHNR and FQNEAQ (reference sequence). The CDR3 spans 16 residues. As DNA, the CDR3 is TGTGCCAGCACCATGGGGCTAGCGGGGGGCGTTGAGACCCAGTACTTC. Translation gives CASTMGLAGGVETQYF.

As to this clonotype: The junction differs from germline at one of its ends, possibly a read error. The chain employs TRBV7-2 and TRBJ2-7; possible D gene TRBD2, 6 bases. Germline values: CDR1 SGHTA, CDR2 FQGNSA. The CDR3 sequence is 13 residues long. The CDR3 region has the DNA TGTGCCGGCAGCTTAGGAGGGACGGACGAGCAGTACTTC. It codes for CAGSLGGTDEQYF.

This clonotype was counted at least ten times. The V gene is TRBV5-1, the J gene TRBJ2-7, with 7 bases fitting TRBD1. Germline lookup yields CDR1 SGHRS and CDR2 YFSETQ. CDR3 length: 13 residues. The junction had 2 bases not matched to a gene; V was cut back by 3 bases and J by 2 bases. The CDR3 DNA is TGCGCCAGCAGCTGGGGACAGCCCTACGAGCAGTACTTC. This encodes CASSWGQPYEQYF.

The genes are TRBV24-1 and TRBJ1-1; 10 nucleotides line up with TRBD1. The CDR3 is made up of 12 amino acids. Germline V CDR1 and CDR2: KGHDR, SFDVKD. V was clipped by 8 bases and J by 6 bases; unmatched bases: 2. The CDR3 bases are TGTGCCACCACCGACAGGGGGCCTGAAGCTTTCTTT. Amino acids: CATTDRGPEAFF.

The gene calls are TRBV10-3 and TRBJ2-2, with 7 bases fitting TRBD2. Per germline, CDR1 ENHRY and CDR2 SYGVKD. The V segment lost 6 bases and the J segment 4 bases; nucleotides outside the gene matches: 2. The CDR3 sequence is 13 residues long. The CDR3 protein is CAIRGGTTGELFF. CDR3 bases: TGTGCCATCAGGGGGGGGACCACCGGGGAGCTGTTTTTT.

The chain joins TRBV7-9 to TRBJ1-6, with TRBD1 identical over 9 bases. The CDR3 covers 15 residues. The germline gives CDR1 SEHNR, CDR2 FQNEAQ (reference sequence). The junction had 4 bases not matched to a gene; V was cut back by 3 bases and J by 7 bases. The CDR3 loop reads CASSFSGTGNSPLHF. For the CDR3, the DNA is TGTGCCAGCAGCTTCTCCGGGACAGGGAATTCACCCCTCCACTTT.

V gene TRBV11-3 combines with J gene TRBJ1-1; no clear D. The CDR3 runs to 13 residues. The V end lost 5 bases, the J end lost 2 bases, and 9 bases lay between the germline ends. The V gene's germline CDR1 is SGHNT and CDR2 YENEEA. CDR3 region: CASSLYQNTEAFF. In nucleotides, the CDR3 is TGTGCCAGCAGCCTTTACCAAAACACTGAAGCTTTCTTT.